Listed here are 29 T cell receptor beta chains from one sample, sequenced in a study of CD8 T cells in Susac syndrome. Random-hexamer reverse transcription was applied to about 0.45 to 1 ug RNA. MiXCR was run by TCRdb on the immunoSEQ multiplex PCR reads, yielding one entry per CDR3 protein. This table holds hundreds of thousands of distinct CDR3 sequences, roughly 93% found once. The sample was CD4+ T cells from PBMCs. These receptors were collected from a human donor with multiple sclerosis.

Only one count was recorded for this clonotype. This chain links TRBV24-1 with TRBJ2-7; tentative D call: TRBD2 (6 bases). V dropped 5 bases and J dropped 0 bases, with 10 bases sitting between them. The CDR3 runs to 14 residues. Per the germline V gene, CDR1 is KGHDR and CDR2 is SFDVKD. This CDR3 reads CATSGGNISYEQYV. Here the CDR3 DNA reads TGTGCCACCAGTGGCGGGAACATCTCCTACGAGCAGTACGTC.

The chain joins TRBV5-5 to TRBJ1-5; no reliable D call. CDR1 and CDR2 (germline): SGHKS, YYEKEE (reference sequence). CDR3 length: 15 residues. V shed 0 bases and J shed 1 base, with 8 bases lying between them. The CDR3 sequence: CASSLGQPSNQPQHF. The CDR3 bases are TGTGCCAGCAGCTTGGGGCAGCCGAGCAATCAGCCCCAGCATTTT. Combining the CDR3 with reference TRBV5-5 and TRBJ1-5 gives the whole variable domain DAGVTQSPTHLIKTRGQQVTLRCSPISGHKSVSWYQQVLGQGPQFIFQYYEKEERGRGNFPDRFSARQFPNYSSELNVNALLLGDSALYLCASSLGQPSNQPQHFGDGTRLSIL.

This clonotype was observed a few times. The chain joins TRBV3-1 to TRBJ2-2, with 9 bases matching TRBD2. Germline CDR1 LGHDT, CDR2 YNNKEL (reference sequence). V shed 4 bases and J 1 base; nucleotides not matched to a gene: 1. This CDR3 has 15 amino acids. In nucleotides, the CDR3 is TGTGCCAGCAGCCCACTAGCGGGGAACACCGGGGAGCTGTTTTTT. Translation: CASSPLAGNTGELFF. The variable domain in full, completed from reference TRBV3-1 and TRBJ2-2, reads DTAVSQTPKYLVTQMGNDKSIKCEQNLGHDTMYWYKQDSKKFLKIMFSYNNKELIINETVPNRFSPKSPDKAHLNLHINSLELGDSAVYFCASSPLAGNTGELFFGEGSRLTVL.

The CDR3 DNA reads as TGTGCCAGCAGCTTGGGGACAGACCTTGAAGCTTTCTTT. It encodes CASSLGTDLEAFF. The rearrangement joins TRBV7-9 to TRBJ1-1, with TRBD1 matching over 7 bases. The CDR3 contains 13 residues. J was trimmed by 7 bases and V by 3 bases; bases with no gene match: 5. The germline V gene encodes CDR1 SEHNR and CDR2 FQNEAQ (reference sequence).

The J gene is TRBJ2-3, the V gene TRBV20-1, with 8 bases fitting TRBD2. Germline trimming cut 3 bases from V and 5 bases from J; bases unmatched to any gene: 7. This CDR3 has 14 residues. The germline V gene encodes CDR1 DFQATT and CDR2 SNEGSKA (reference sequence). The CDR3 is CSASRGGDGDTQYF. The CDR3 DNA follows: TGCAGTGCTAGTCGGGGGGGAGATGGAGATACGCAGTATTTT.

The J gene is TRBJ1-2, the V gene TRBV20-1, with TRBD1 identical over 9 bases. V was pared by 0 bases and J by 3 bases, with 2 bases of the junction left unmatched. CDR3 length: 14 residues. CDR1 DFQATT and CDR2 SNEGSKA come from the germline V gene (reference sequence). CDR3 in amino acids: CSAREGQGYYGYTF. The CDR3 coding sequence is TGCAGTGCTAGAGAAGGACAGGGGTACTATGGCTACACCTTC.

This clonotype is a singleton in its sample. J is TRBJ2-7 and V is TRBV20-1; TRBD2 matches 9 bases. The CDR3 totals 14 residues. Germline V CDR1 and CDR2: DFQATT, SNEGSKA (reference sequence). J gave up 0 bases and V 5 bases, and 5 bases lay outside the gene matches. CDR3 in amino acids: CSAGRGGLSYEQYV. CDR3 coding DNA: TGCAGTGCTGGGCGGGGGGGACTCTCCTACGAGCAGTACGTC.

The rearrangement joins TRBV5-6 to TRBJ1-5; D is undetermined. Looked up from germline, CDR1 is SGHDT and CDR2 is YYEEEE. This CDR3 has 15 residues. The V gene lost 6 bases and the J gene lost 7 bases, with 20 bases spanning the gap. This chain's CDR3 is CASTSASISGQPQHF. The CDR3, as DNA: TGTGCCAGCACCTCGGCCTCGATCTCTGGACAGCCCCAGCATTTT.

The genes are TRBV7-8 and TRBJ1-1; D possibly corresponds to TRBD1 (5 bases). Between the trimmed V and J ends, which lost 2 bases and 1 base, there was a span of 17 bases. Germline values: CDR1 SGHVS, CDR2 FQNEAQ. This CDR3 has 17 residues. DNA of the CDR3: TGTGCCAGCAGCTTAAGGAGTGGGGCCTCCTCGAACACTGAAGCTTTCTTT. Protein product: CASSLRSGASSNTEAFF.

This chain joins TRBV23-1 and TRBJ2-4; D is unclear. TRBV23-1 belongs to the ORF category, with a function that is uncertain. CDR3 size: 14 residues. Trimming stripped 4 bases from V and 5 bases from J, with 12 bases between. CDR3 region: CASSRSDRQNIQYF. The CDR3 coding sequence is TGCGCCAGCAGTCGGAGCGATCGGCAAAACATTCAGTACTTC.

The chain uses TRBV28 and TRBJ2-4; D may be TRBD2 (6 bases). The CDR3 spans 14 residues. V lost 6 bases and J lost 6, with 15 bases in between. The germline CDR1 and CDR2 sequences are MDHEN and SYDVKM. In nucleotides, the CDR3 is TGTGCCAGCAGAGGTCAGGGAGGAAGAAACATTCAGTACTTC. Translated: CASRGQGGRNIQYF.

The chain couples TRBV9 to TRBJ1-3; 9 bases are shared with TRBD1. The CDR3 spans 16 residues. Germline V gene data show CDR1 as SGDLS and CDR2 as YYNGEE. V gave up 3 bases and J gave up 2 bases; unmatched junction bases: 6. CDR3 region: CASSAMGQGAGNTIYF. DNA of the CDR3: TGTGCCAGCAGCGCGATGGGACAGGGTGCTGGAAACACCATATATTTT.

This chain joins TRBV30 and TRBJ1-2; the D is unclear. Trimming removed 1 base at V and 4 bases at J, with 16 bases between. CDR3 length: 15 amino acids. Germline V gene sequence: CDR1 GTSNPN, CDR2 SVGIG (reference sequence). The CDR3: CAWSDDGLTRYGYTF. In nucleotides, the CDR3 is TGTGCCTGGAGTGATGACGGCTTGACTCGCTATGGCTACACCTTC. The variable domain in full, completed from reference TRBV30 and TRBJ1-2, reads SQTIHQWPATLVQPVGSPLSLECTVEGTSNPNLYWYRQAAGRGLQLLFYSVGIGQISSEVPQNLSASRPQDRQFILSSKKLLLSDSGFYLCAWSDDGLTRYGYTFGSGTRLTVV.

The CDR3 DNA follows: TGTGCCAGCAGCTCCCAAGCGGGAGTACACAATGAGCAGTTCTTC. Amino acid sequence: CASSSQAGVHNEQFF. The chain has TRBV7-2 and TRBJ2-1; TRBD2 agrees at 8 bases. Looked up from germline, CDR1 is SGHTA and CDR2 is FQGNSA. The CDR3 is 15 residues long. V lost 4 bases to trimming and J lost 5 bases; unmatched junction nucleotides: 7. Full variable domain (outside the CDR3, taken from reference TRBV7-2 and TRBJ2-1): GAGVSQSPSNKVTEKGKDVELRCDPISGHTALYWYRQSLGQGLEFLIYFQGNSAPDKSGLPSDRFSAERTGGSVSTLTIQRTQQEDSAVYLCASSSQAGVHNEQFFGPGTRLTVL.

This chain joins TRBV19 and TRBJ2-1; 7 bases match TRBD2. The CDR3 has 14 amino acids. Germline values: CDR1 LNHDA, CDR2 SQIVND (reference sequence). V trimming: 5 bases; J trimming: 4 bases; junction bases outside the gene matches: 5. CDR3 residues: CASSWSGLYNEQFF. DNA of the CDR3: TGTGCCAGTAGTTGGTCGGGACTATACAATGAGCAGTTCTTC.

Here the CDR3 reads CASSNVDQVNQPQHF. The CDR3 DNA reads as TGCGCCAGCAGCAACGTGGACCAGGTAAATCAGCCCCAGCATTTT. The rearrangement uses TRBV4-1 and TRBJ1-5; no reliable D call. Germline CDR1 MGHRA, CDR2 YSYEKL. V lost 5 bases, J lost 4 bases, and 15 bases lay in between. The CDR3 is 15 residues long.

V is TRBV19 and J is TRBJ1-2, with D tentatively TRBD1 (5 bases). V lost 8 bases, J lost 5 bases, and 24 bases lay in between. This CDR3 region has 16 residues. In germline, CDR1 is LNHDA, CDR2 SQIVND (reference sequence). This CDR3 is CASAGSRDESRYGYTF. As DNA, the CDR3 is TGTGCCAGTGCTGGGAGCAGGGACGAAAGTCGGTATGGCTACACCTTC.

This clonotype showed up just once. The chain combines TRBV6-1 with TRBJ1-6, with a tentative D call TRBD1 (6 bases). This CDR3 comprises 14 residues. V was clipped by 0 bases and J by 12 bases, with 12 bases between them. Germline CDR1 is MNHNS and CDR2 is SASEGT. The CDR3 coding sequence is TGTGCCAGCAGTGAAGCTGCCAGGGGATTACCCCTCCACTTT. It translates to CASSEAARGLPLHF.

V and J are TRBV15 and TRBJ2-2, with no clear D. The ends were cut back, 0 bases at V and 8 bases at J, with 19 bases in the middle. Germline CDR1 is LNHNV and CDR2 is YYDKDF (reference sequence). The CDR3 has 17 residues. Written as DNA, the CDR3 is TGTGCCACCAGCAGAGATTCTTTAGCTCCCCTCGGAGGGGAGCTGTTTTTT. Its protein product is CATSRDSLAPLGGELFF.

This rearrangement joins TRBV25-1 to TRBJ2-3; a weak D match, TRBD2 (5 bases). Deletions cut 4 bases from V and 3 bases from J, with 11 bases between. The V gene's germline CDR1 is MGHDK and CDR2 SYGVNS. This CDR3 is 14 amino acids long. CDR3 nucleotides: TGTGCCAGCAGTGGCGGGCTCCAAACAGATACGCAGTATTTT. Translated: CASSGGLQTDTQYF.

This CDR3 reads CAWSVLGTGAGYTF. The CDR3, as DNA: TGTGCCTGGAGTGTACTAGGGACAGGGGCTGGCTACACCTTC. The gene calls are TRBV30 and TRBJ1-2; TRBD1 agrees at 10 bases. Germline assignment: CDR1 GTSNPN and CDR2 SVGIG (reference sequence). Losses at the gene ends were 0 bases for V and 7 bases for J; bases not matched to a gene: 5. The CDR3 has 14 amino acids.

The rearrangement joins TRBV5-6 to TRBJ1-1, with D unclear. The length of the CDR3 is 14 residues. The germline V and J ends were trimmed by 4 bases and 5 bases, with 15 bases remaining between them. Germline CDR1 SGHDT, CDR2 YYEEEE. CDR3 DNA: TGTGCCAGCAGCCCTGCGAGGGTTAGAACTGAAGCTTTCTTT. Translated, it gives CASSPARVRTEAFF.

This clonotype has only one observation. V usage is TRBV6-6 and J usage is TRBJ2-5; 10 bases are shared with TRBD2. Germline assignment: CDR1 MNHNY and CDR2 SVGAGI (reference sequence). The V and J ends lost 8 bases and 5 bases, in that order; junction bases with no gene match: 5. The CDR3 contains 13 residues. The CDR3 protein is CASGAGGRETQYF. The CDR3 bases are TGTGCCAGCGGAGCGGGAGGGCGGGAGACCCAGTACTTC.

V gene TRBV7-2 combines with J gene TRBJ1-3, with D perhaps matching TRBD1 (5 bases). CDR3 length: 15 residues. The V gene lost 3 bases and the J gene lost 8 bases, with 17 bases spanning the gap. Germline CDR1 is SGHTA and CDR2 is FQGNSA. CDR3 sequence reads: CASSFRTGVQDTIYF. In DNA, the CDR3 is TGTGCCAGCAGCTTCCGAACAGGAGTTCAAGACACCATATATTTT.

V and J are TRBV29-1 and TRBJ2-3; no firm D call. Between the trimmed V and J ends, which lost 4 bases and 10 bases, there was a span of 12 bases. Per the germline V gene, CDR1 is SQVTM and CDR2 is ANQGSEA. The CDR3 runs 11 residues. CDR3 in DNA: TGCAGCGTTGGGAGTGCTGCGGCGCAGTATTTT. Its translation is CSVGSAAAQYF.

This chain links TRBV6-1 with TRBJ2-5; tentatively, D is TRBD1 or TRBD2 (7 bases each). Germline-derived CDR1 and CDR2 are MNHNS and SASEGT. The germline V and J ends were trimmed by 11 bases and 7 bases, with 23 bases remaining between them. This CDR3 has 14 residues. The CDR3 nucleotides read TGTGCCCACAGGGGAGGGGACATTGGGGTGACCCAGTACTTC. Translating gives CAHRGGDIGVTQYF.

The V and J genes are TRBV6-1 and TRBJ2-2; D is perhaps TRBD2 (5 bases). Trimming removed 8 bases at V and 4 bases at J, with 20 bases between. The CDR3 covers 16 residues. Germline CDR1 reads MNHNS; CDR2 reads SASEGT. The CDR3 DNA is TGTGCCAGCCGACTGGCGGCCTCGGCGGGCACCGGGGAGCTGTTTTTT. Residues: CASRLAASAGTGELFF.

The V and J genes are TRBV20-1 and TRBJ2-3; D remains unclear. Looked up from germline, CDR1 is DFQATT and CDR2 is SNEGSKA (reference sequence). V lost 0 bases and J lost 1, with 17 bases in between. The CDR3 loop spans 17 amino acids. CDR3 nucleotide sequence: TGCAGTGCTAGAGATCGATCTGGCCGGAGCGGCACAGATACGCAGTATTTT. Residues: CSARDRSGRSGTDTQYF.

The V call is TRBV6-1, the J call TRBJ1-1, with D tentatively TRBD1 (5 bases). Germline V gene sequence: CDR1 MNHNS, CDR2 SASEGT. Deletions cut 4 bases from V and 8 bases from J, with 11 bases between. The CDR3 extends over 12 amino acids. CDR3 region: CASSVGGHEAFF. The CDR3 coding sequence is TGTGCCAGCAGTGTCGGGGGTCACGAAGCTTTCTTT.